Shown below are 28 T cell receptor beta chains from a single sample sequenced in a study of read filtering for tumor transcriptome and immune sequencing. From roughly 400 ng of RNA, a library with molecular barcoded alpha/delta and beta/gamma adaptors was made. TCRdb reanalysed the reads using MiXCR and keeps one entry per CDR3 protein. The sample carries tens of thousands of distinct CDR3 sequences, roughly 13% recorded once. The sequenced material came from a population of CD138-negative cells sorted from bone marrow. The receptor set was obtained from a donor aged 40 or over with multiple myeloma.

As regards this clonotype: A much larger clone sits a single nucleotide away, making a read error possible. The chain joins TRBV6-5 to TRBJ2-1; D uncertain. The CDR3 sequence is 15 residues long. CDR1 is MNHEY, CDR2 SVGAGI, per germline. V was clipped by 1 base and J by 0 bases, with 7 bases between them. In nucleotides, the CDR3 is TGTGCCAGCAGTTACTGGTTTGACTCCTACAATGAGCAGTTCTTC. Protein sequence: CASSYWFDSYNEQFF.

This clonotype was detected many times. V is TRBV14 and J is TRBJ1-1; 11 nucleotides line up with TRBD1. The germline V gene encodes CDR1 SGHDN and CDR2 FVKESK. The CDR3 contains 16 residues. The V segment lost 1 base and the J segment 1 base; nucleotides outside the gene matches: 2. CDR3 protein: CASSQGDRGTNTEAFF. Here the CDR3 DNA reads TGTGCCAGCAGCCAAGGGGACAGGGGGACGAACACTGAAGCTTTCTTT.

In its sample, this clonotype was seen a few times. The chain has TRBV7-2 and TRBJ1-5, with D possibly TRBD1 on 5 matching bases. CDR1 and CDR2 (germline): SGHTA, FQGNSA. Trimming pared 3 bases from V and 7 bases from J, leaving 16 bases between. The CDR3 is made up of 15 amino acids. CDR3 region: CASSLGQAGIQPQHF. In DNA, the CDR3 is TGTGCCAGCAGCTTGGGGCAGGCTGGGATACAGCCCCAGCATTTT.

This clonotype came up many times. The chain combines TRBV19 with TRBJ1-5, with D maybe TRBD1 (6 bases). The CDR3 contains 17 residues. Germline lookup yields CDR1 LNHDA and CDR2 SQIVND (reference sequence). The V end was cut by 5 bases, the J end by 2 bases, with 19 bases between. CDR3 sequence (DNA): TGTGCCAGTAGTCCAAGCCGGGGGGCTTGGGGCAATCAGCCCCAGCATTTT. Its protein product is CASSPSRGAWGNQPQHF.

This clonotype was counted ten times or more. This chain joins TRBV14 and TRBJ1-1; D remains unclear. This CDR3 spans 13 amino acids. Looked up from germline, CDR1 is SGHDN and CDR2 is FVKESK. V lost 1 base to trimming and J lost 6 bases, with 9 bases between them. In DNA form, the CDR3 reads TGTGCCAGCAGCCAAGCTGGTGGGGCTGAAGCTTTCTTT. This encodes CASSQAGGAEAFF.

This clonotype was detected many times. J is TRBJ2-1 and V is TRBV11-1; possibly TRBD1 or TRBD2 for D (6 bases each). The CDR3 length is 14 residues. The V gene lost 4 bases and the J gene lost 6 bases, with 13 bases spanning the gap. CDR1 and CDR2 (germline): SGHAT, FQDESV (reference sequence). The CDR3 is CASSSTRGPNEQFF. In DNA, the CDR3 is TGTGCCAGCAGCTCCACCCGGGGGCCCAATGAGCAGTTCTTC. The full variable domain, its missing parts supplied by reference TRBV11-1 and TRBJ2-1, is EAEVAQSPRYKITEKSQAVAFWCDPISGHATLYWYRQILGQGPELLVQFQDESVVDDSQLPKDRFSAERLKGVDSTLKIQPAELGDSAMYLCASSSTRGPNEQFFGPGTRLTVL.

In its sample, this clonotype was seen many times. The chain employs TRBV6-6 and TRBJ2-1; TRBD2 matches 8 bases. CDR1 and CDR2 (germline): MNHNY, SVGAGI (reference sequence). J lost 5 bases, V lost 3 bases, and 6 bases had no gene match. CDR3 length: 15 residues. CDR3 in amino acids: CASSYLAGSNNEQFF. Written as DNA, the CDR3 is TGTGCCAGCAGTTATTTAGCGGGGTCCAACAATGAGCAGTTCTTC.

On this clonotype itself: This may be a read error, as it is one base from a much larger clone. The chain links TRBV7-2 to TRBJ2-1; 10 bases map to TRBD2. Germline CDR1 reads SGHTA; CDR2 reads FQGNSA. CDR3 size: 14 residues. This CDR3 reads CASRENLAGVEQSF. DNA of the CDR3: TGTGCCAGCAGGGAAAACCTAGCGGGAGTTGAGCAGTCCTTC.

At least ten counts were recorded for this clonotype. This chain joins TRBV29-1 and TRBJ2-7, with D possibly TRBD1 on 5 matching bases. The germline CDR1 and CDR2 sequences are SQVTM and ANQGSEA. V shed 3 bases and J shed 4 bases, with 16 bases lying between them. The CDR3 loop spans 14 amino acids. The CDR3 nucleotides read TGCAGCGTTGATGTGTTTGGGGCAGAGTACGAGCAGTACTTC. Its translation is CSVDVFGAEYEQYF.

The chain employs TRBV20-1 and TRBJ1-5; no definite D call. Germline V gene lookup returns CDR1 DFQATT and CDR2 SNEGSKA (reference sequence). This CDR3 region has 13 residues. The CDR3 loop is CSMASNSNQPQHF. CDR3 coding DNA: TGCTCAATGGCATCAAATAGCAATCAGCCCCAGCATTTT.

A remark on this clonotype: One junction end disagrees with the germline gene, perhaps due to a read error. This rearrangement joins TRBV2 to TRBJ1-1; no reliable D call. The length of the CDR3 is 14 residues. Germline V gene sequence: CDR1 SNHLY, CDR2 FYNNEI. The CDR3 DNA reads TGTGCCAGCAGTGAAGTCGGCCTGAACACTGACGCTTCCTTT. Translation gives CASSEVGLNTDASF.

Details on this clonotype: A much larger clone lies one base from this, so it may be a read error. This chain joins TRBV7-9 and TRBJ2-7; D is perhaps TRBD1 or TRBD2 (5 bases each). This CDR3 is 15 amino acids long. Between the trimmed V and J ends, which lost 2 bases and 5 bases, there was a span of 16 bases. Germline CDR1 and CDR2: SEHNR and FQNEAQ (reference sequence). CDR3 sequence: CASSLTRGAPDEQYF. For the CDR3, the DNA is TGTGCCAGCAGCTTAACGAGAGGGGCGCCTGACGAGCAGTACTTC.

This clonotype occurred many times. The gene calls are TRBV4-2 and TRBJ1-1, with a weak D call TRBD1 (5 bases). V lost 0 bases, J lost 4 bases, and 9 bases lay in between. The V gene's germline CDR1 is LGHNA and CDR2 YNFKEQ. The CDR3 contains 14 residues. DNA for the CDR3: TGTGCCAGCAGCCAAGATTCGGGGCGCACTGAAGCTTTCTTT. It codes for CASSQDSGRTEAFF.

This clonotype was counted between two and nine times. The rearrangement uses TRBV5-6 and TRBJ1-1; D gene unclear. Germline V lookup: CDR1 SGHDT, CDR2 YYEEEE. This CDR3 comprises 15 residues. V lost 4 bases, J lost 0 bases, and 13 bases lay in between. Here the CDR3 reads CASSLERFMNTEAFF. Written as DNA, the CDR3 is TGTGCCAGCAGCCTGGAAAGGTTCATGAACACTGAAGCTTTCTTT.

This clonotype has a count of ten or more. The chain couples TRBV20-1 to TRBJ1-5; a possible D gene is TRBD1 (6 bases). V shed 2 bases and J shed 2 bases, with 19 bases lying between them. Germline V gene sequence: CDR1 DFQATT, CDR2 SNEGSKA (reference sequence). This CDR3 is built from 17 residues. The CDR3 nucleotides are TGCAGTGCTAGATCGCAGCCGGGGGCTGGAGGCAATCAGCCCCAGCATTTT. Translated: CSARSQPGAGGNQPQHF.

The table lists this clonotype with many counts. The CDR3 DNA is TGCGCCAGCAGCCAAGATCAGCAGGGCCCAATCTATGGCTACACCTTC. Translated, it gives CASSQDQQGPIYGYTF. V is TRBV4-1 and J is TRBJ1-2; weak D call: TRBD1 (5 bases). Germline V lookup: CDR1 MGHRA, CDR2 YSYEKL. This CDR3 is built from 16 residues. Trimming cost V 0 bases and J 4 bases, with 15 bases left between them.

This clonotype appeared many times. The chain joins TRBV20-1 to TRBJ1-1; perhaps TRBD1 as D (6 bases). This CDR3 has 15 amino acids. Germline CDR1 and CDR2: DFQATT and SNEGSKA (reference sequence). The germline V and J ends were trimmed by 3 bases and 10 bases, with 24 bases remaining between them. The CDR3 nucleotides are TGCAGTGCTAGTAACCCGGGACAAGGAGGGGAAAGAGCTTTCTTT. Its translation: CSASNPGQGGERAFF.

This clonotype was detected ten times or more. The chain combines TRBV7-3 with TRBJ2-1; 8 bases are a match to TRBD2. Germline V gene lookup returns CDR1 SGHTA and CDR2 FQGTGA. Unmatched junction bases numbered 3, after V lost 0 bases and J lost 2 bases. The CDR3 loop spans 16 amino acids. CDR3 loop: CASSLTSGAPYNEQFF. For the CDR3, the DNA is TGTGCCAGCAGCTTAACTAGCGGGGCCCCCTACAATGAGCAGTTCTTC.

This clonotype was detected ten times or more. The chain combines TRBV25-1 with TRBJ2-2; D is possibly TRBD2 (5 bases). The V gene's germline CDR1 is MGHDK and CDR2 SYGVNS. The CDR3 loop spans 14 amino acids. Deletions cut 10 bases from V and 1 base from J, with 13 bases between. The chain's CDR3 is CATGGFLNTGELFF. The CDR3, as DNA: TGTGCCACTGGAGGCTTCTTGAACACCGGGGAGCTGTTTTTT.

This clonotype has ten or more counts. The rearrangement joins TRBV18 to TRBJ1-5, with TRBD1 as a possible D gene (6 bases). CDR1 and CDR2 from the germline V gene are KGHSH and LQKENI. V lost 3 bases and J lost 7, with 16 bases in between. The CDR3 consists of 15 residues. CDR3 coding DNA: TGTGCCAGCTCACCCCGGGAGGGGGGCCTCCAGCCCCAGCATTTT. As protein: CASSPREGGLQPQHF.

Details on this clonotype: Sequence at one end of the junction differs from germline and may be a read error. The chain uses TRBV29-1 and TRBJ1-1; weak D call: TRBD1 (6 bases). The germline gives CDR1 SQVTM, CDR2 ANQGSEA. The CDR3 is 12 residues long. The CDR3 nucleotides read TGCAGCGTCTCTGACAGGAGCACTGAAACTTTCTTT. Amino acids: CSVSDRSTETFF. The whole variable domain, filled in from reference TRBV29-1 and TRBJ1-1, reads SAVISQKPSRDICQRGTSLTIQCQVDSQVTMMFWYRQQPGQSLTLIATANQGSEATYESGFVIDKFPISRPNLTFSTLTVSNMSPEDSSIYLCSVSDRSTETFFGQGTRLTVV.

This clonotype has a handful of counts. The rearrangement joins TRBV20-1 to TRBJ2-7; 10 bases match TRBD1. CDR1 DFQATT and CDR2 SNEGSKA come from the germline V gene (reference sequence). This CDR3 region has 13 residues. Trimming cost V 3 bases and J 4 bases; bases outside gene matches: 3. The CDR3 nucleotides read TGCAGTGCTAGTAGACAGGGGGCATACGAGCAGTACTTC. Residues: CSASRQGAYEQYF.

The CDR3 reads CAWRTGLAGAGGIYEQYF. The CDR3 DNA sequence: TGTGCCTGGAGGACGGGACTAGCGGGAGCAGGGGGGATCTACGAGCAGTACTTC. The chain combines TRBV30 with TRBJ2-7; 14 bases are a match to TRBD2. The J segment lost 3 bases and the V segment lost 3 bases, leaving 13 bases of the junction unmatched. The V gene's germline CDR1 is GTSNPN and CDR2 SVGIG (reference sequence). CDR3 length equals 18 residues. Supplemented by reference TRBV30 and TRBJ2-7, the full variable domain reads SQTIHQWPATLVQPVGSPLSLECTVEGTSNPNLYWYRQAAGRGLQLLFYSVGIGQISSEVPQNLSASRPQDRQFILSSKKLLLSDSGFYLCAWRTGLAGAGGIYEQYFGPGTRLTVT.

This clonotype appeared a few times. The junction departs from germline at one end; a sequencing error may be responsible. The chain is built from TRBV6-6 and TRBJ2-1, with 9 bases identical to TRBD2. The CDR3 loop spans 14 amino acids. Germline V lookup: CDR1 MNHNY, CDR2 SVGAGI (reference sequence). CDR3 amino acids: CASVPSGNYNEQFF. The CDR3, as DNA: TGCGCCAGCGTCCCTAGCGGGAATTACAATGAGCAGTTCTTC.

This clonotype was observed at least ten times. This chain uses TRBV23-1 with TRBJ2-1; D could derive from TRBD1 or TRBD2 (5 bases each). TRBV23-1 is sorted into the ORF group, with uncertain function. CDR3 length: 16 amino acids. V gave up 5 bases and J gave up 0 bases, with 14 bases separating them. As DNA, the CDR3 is TGCGCCAGCAGTAAAGGGGAGTTGCGCTCCTACAATGAGCAGTTCTTC. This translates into CASSKGELRSYNEQFF.

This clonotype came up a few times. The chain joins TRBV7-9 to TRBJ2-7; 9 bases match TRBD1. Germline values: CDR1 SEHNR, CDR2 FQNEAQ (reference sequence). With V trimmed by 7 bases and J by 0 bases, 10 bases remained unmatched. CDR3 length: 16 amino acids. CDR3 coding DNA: TGTGCCAGCACCGGACTGCGGGACAGGGTCTCCTACGAGCAGTACTTC. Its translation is CASTGLRDRVSYEQYF. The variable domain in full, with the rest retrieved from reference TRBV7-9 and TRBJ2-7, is DTGVSQNPRHKITKRGQNVTFRCDPISEHNRLYWYRQTLGQGPEFLTYFQNEAQLEKSRLLSDRFSAERPKGSFSTLEIQRTEQGDSAMYLCASTGLRDRVSYEQYFGPGTRLTVT.

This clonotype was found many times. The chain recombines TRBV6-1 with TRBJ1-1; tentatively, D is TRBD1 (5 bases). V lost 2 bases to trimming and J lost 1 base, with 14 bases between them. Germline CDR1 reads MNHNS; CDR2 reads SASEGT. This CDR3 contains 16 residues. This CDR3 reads CASSEWGGYGNTEAFF. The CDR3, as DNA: TGTGCCAGCAGTGAATGGGGGGGGTACGGGAACACTGAAGCTTTCTTT.

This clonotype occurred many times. The CDR3 reads CASSFQGSGQPQHF. CDR3 sequence (DNA): TGTGCCAGCAGCTTTCAGGGGTCGGGTCAGCCCCAGCATTTT. The genes are TRBV7-2 and TRBJ1-5; the D gene is possibly TRBD1 (6 bases). This CDR3 contains 14 residues. V was cut by 3 bases and J by 6 bases, with 12 bases left in between. Germline-derived CDR1 and CDR2 are SGHTA and FQGNSA. Filled out from reference TRBV7-2 and TRBJ1-5, the complete variable domain reads GAGVSQSPSNKVTEKGKDVELRCDPISGHTALYWYRQSLGQGLEFLIYFQGNSAPDKSGLPSDRFSAERTGGSVSTLTIQRTQQEDSAVYLCASSFQGSGQPQHFGDGTRLSIL.